The 26 T cell receptor beta chains given below trace back to one sample, sequenced in a study of cytomegalovirus exposure and HLA in healthy donors. The PCR had 60 Vbeta and 13 Jbeta primers. TCRdb keeps only in-frame clones here, not all; method: immunoSEQ multiplex PCR. The data hold approximately 160,000 clones, with approximately 67% observed a single time. Input material: PBMCs. All receptors come from a woman aged 18-35 years in good health and CMV-seropositive.

This clone is a singleton in its sample. The V call is TRBV27, the J call TRBJ2-7; D is perhaps TRBD1 (7 bases). Per the germline V gene, CDR1 is MNHEY and CDR2 is SMNVEV (reference sequence). V lost 6 bases and J 6 bases, leaving 21 bases between the germline ends. The CDR3 totals 15 residues. The CDR3 reads CASSPSGGGLLEQYF. Written as DNA, the CDR3 is TGTGCCAGCAGCCCCTCTGGAGGGGGCTTACTCGAGCAGTACTTC.

The genes are TRBV6-5 and TRBJ1-5, with a tentative D call TRBD1 (6 bases). This CDR3 comprises 15 residues. V was clipped by 6 bases and J by 1 base, with 13 bases between them. Per germline, CDR1 MNHEY and CDR2 SVGAGI. CDR3 in amino acids: CASRVHTGSNQPQHF. The CDR3 nucleotides read TGTGCCAGCAGAGTCCATACAGGGAGCAATCAGCCCCAGCATTTT.

The V and J genes are TRBV2 and TRBJ1-2, with D tentatively TRBD1 (5 bases). Per the germline V gene, CDR1 is SNHLY and CDR2 is FYNNEI. The CDR3 extends over 17 amino acids. With 3 bases removed from V and 4 bases from J, the gap between germline ends came to 21 bases. In DNA form, the CDR3 reads TGTGCCAGCAGTGATGGAGATAGGGGAAATTTTCTCTATGGCTACACCTTC. This gives the protein CASSDGDRGNFLYGYTF.

V is TRBV7-9 and J is TRBJ2-4; no reliable D call. Between the trimmed V and J ends, which lost 5 bases and 2 bases, there was a span of 10 bases. CDR1 is SEHNR and CDR2 is FQNEAQ in the germline V gene (reference sequence). The CDR3 totals 14 residues. In DNA, the CDR3 is TGTGCCAGCAGCCAGAAGAGGTCCAAAAACATTCAGTACTTC. Translation: CASSQKRSKNIQYF.

This clone occurred a few times. This chain joins TRBV5-4 and TRBJ2-3; TRBD2 matches 11 bases. The CDR3 runs to 18 residues. The germline CDR1 and CDR2 sequences are SGHNT and YYREEE (reference sequence). V lost 2 bases and J lost 4; bases outside the gene matches: 12. CDR3: CASSFGLAGEGGPDTQYF. The CDR3 DNA follows: TGTGCCAGCAGCTTCGGACTAGCGGGCGAGGGGGGACCAGATACGCAGTATTTT.

This clone was seen only once. J is TRBJ1-4 and V is TRBV4-2; D may be TRBD1 (6 bases). This CDR3 is 16 amino acids long. V dropped 0 bases and J dropped 4 bases, with 12 bases sitting between them. Germline V gives CDR1 LGHNA, CDR2 YNFKEQ. The CDR3 here is CASSQEGGPVNEKLFF. Written as DNA, the CDR3 is TGTGCCAGCAGCCAAGAAGGGGGACCGGTTAATGAAAAACTGTTTTTT.

V and J are TRBV4-3 and TRBJ1-3; the match to TRBD1 covers 8 bases. V was pared by 4 bases and J by 4 bases, with 6 bases of the junction left unmatched. This CDR3 contains 15 residues. Germline CDR1 LGHNA, CDR2 YSLEER. CDR3 sequence: CASSLQGAMGNTIYF. The CDR3 nucleotides read TGCGCCAGCAGCCTCCAGGGGGCCATGGGAAACACCATATATTTT.

Only a few counts were recorded for this clone. V usage is TRBV4-1 and J usage is TRBJ1-1; the D gene is possibly TRBD1 (5 bases). V dropped 4 bases and J dropped 10 bases, with 16 bases sitting between them. The CDR3 runs to 13 residues. Germline V lookup: CDR1 MGHRA, CDR2 YSYEKL. CDR3 region: CASSRAKGRGAFF. The DNA for the CDR3 is TGCGCCAGCAGCCGGGCAAAGGGGCGGGGAGCTTTCTTT.

The J gene is TRBJ1-3, the V gene TRBV7-8; D may be TRBD1 (6 bases). This CDR3 spans 15 amino acids. CDR1 and CDR2 from the germline V gene are SGHVS and FQNEAQ. V was trimmed by 5 bases and J by 1 base, leaving 12 bases between them. The CDR3 here is CASSHIRGSGNTIYF. Written as DNA, the CDR3 is TGTGCCAGCAGCCATATTAGGGGGTCTGGAAACACCATATATTTT.

Only one count was recorded for this clone. The CDR3 region is CASSLPPGRGTLEQYF. The CDR3 nucleotides read TGTGCCAGCAGTTTACCCCCTGGGAGGGGTACCCTCGAGCAGTACTTC. The gene calls are TRBV27 and TRBJ2-7, with 7 bases aligning to TRBD2. The CDR3 has 16 residues. After removal of 2 bases from V and 6 bases from J, the junction contained 13 bases not matched to a gene. Per the germline V gene, CDR1 is MNHEY and CDR2 is SMNVEV (reference sequence).

In its sample, this clone was seen a few times. This chain links TRBV4-2 with TRBJ2-7; 9 bases fit TRBD2. The CDR3 contains 17 residues. Germline V gives CDR1 LGHNA, CDR2 YNFKEQ. The V and J ends lost 3 bases and 5 bases, in that order; junction bases with no gene match: 14. The CDR3 DNA reads as TGTGCCAGCAGCCAGGCTCGACATCTAGCGGGGCGGGACGAGCAGTACTTC. Translation: CASSQARHLAGRDEQYF.

In this sample, this clone turned up a few times. The chain couples TRBV5-1 to TRBJ2-3; D is uncertain. V was trimmed by 0 bases and J by 5 bases, leaving 4 bases between them. Germline lookup yields CDR1 SGHRS and CDR2 YFSETQ. This CDR3 spans 12 amino acids. CDR3 in amino acids: CASSLERDTQYF. CDR3 nucleotide sequence: TGCGCCAGCAGCTTGGAGAGAGATACGCAGTATTTT.

This chain links TRBV10-3 with TRBJ2-3; weak D call: TRBD1 (6 bases). The CDR3 contains 15 residues. V lost 6 bases, J lost 0 bases, and 13 bases lay in between. Germline values: CDR1 ENHRY, CDR2 SYGVKD. The CDR3 loop reads CAISPGQLSTDTQYF. As DNA, the CDR3 is TGTGCCATCAGCCCAGGACAGCTTAGCACAGATACGCAGTATTTT.

A few counts support this clone. The genes are TRBV19 and TRBJ1-5; no clear D gene. Trimming removed 8 bases at V and 0 bases at J, with 11 bases between. Germline V gives CDR1 LNHDA, CDR2 SQIVND (reference sequence). The CDR3 runs 14 residues. CDR3 region: CASLEEDSNQPQHF. The CDR3 DNA sequence: TGTGCCAGTCTGGAAGAGGATAGCAATCAGCCCCAGCATTTT.

For the CDR3, the DNA is TGTGCCAGCAGCTACCCATCGGGACTAGCGGGAGTAGCCGGGGAGCTGTTTTTT. This codes for CASSYPSGLAGVAGELFF. V gene TRBV7-9 combines with J gene TRBJ2-2; 14 positions agree with TRBD2. J lost 6 bases, V lost 4 bases, and 10 bases had no gene match. Germline V gene sequence: CDR1 SEHNR, CDR2 FQNEAQ (reference sequence). CDR3 length equals 18 residues.

V and J are TRBV27 and TRBJ2-1, with D unresolved. In germline, CDR1 is MNHEY, CDR2 SMNVEV (reference sequence). The CDR3 length is 15 residues. V dropped 2 bases and J dropped 2 bases, with 10 bases sitting between them. The CDR3 nucleotides read TGTGCCAGCAGTTTAGAAGATGGAGCCTACAATGAGCAGTTCTTC. Translated: CASSLEDGAYNEQFF.

The chain is built from TRBV6-6 and TRBJ2-3; 9 bases map to TRBD1. After removal of 0 bases from V and 3 bases from J, the junction contained 1 base not matched to a gene. This CDR3 is built from 15 residues. In germline, CDR1 is MNHNY, CDR2 SVGAGI (reference sequence). Written as DNA, the CDR3 is TGTGCCAGCAGTTACTCCGGACAGGGGACAGATACGCAGTATTTT. Protein sequence: CASSYSGQGTDTQYF.

The chain combines TRBV12-5 with TRBJ2-1; 8 bases line up with TRBD1. The ends lost 7 bases at V and 7 bases at J; junction bases unmatched: 12. Germline V gene data show CDR1 as LGHNT and CDR2 as FRNRAP. The CDR3 is 15 amino acids. CDR3 DNA: TGTGCTAGTGCGAAAAGTCAGGGGGCACGGAATGAGCAGTTCTTC. This translates into CASAKSQGARNEQFF.

This clone turned up a few times. The chain combines TRBV28 with TRBJ1-1, with 8 bases lining up with TRBD1. This CDR3 comprises 18 residues. Per the germline V gene, CDR1 is MDHEN and CDR2 is SYDVKM. Trimming at V came to 3 bases and at J to 4 bases, leaving 16 bases not matched to a gene. CDR3 DNA: TGTGCCAGCAGTTTCAGGACAGGGAGAAGGGGTAACGGCACTGAAGCTTTCTTT. Translation gives CASSFRTGRRGNGTEAFF. The full variable domain, with the rest looked up from reference TRBV28 and TRBJ1-1, is DVKVTQSSRYLVKRTGEKVFLECVQDMDHENMFWYRQDPGLGLRLIYFSYDVKMKEKGDIPEGYSVSREKKERFSLILESASTNQTSMYLCASSFRTGRRGNGTEAFFGQGTRLTVV.

CDR3 sequence reads: CSAVGQGVSTDTQYF. CDR3 in DNA: TGCAGCGCGGTGGGACAGGGCGTTAGCACAGATACGCAGTATTTT. The chain is built from TRBV29-1 and TRBJ2-3; 9 nucleotides match TRBD1. J gave up 0 bases and V 7 bases, and 8 bases lay outside the gene matches. Germline assignment: CDR1 SQVTM and CDR2 ANQGSEA. The CDR3 totals 15 residues.

This clone was recorded a few times. The chain recombines TRBV5-8 with TRBJ1-3; no firm D call. The CDR3 contains 14 residues. V gave up 4 bases and J gave up 0 bases, with 8 bases separating them. Germline V gene data show CDR1 as SGHTS and CDR2 as YDEGEE. The CDR3 nucleotides read TGTGCCAGCAGCCTAATTAACTCTGGAAACACCATATATTTT. Translated, it gives CASSLINSGNTIYF.

This clone was counted between two and nine times. V gene TRBV5-5 combines with J gene TRBJ1-4; the D is unclear. Germline-derived CDR1 and CDR2 are SGHKS and YYEKEE (reference sequence). The CDR3 has 19 residues. Trimming left V 0 bases short and J 7 bases short, with 25 bases between. The CDR3 region has the DNA TGTGCCAGCAGCTTGGCGATTGGGAGGCGTGGCCATATCCGTGAAAAACTGTTTTTT. Protein sequence: CASSLAIGRRGHIREKLFF.

This clone has just a few counts. The gene calls are TRBV6-5 and TRBJ2-5; maybe TRBD1 (5 bases). CDR3 length: 14 residues. The V and J ends lost 5 bases and 7 bases respectively, with 17 bases between them. Per germline, CDR1 MNHEY and CDR2 SVGAGI. Written as DNA, the CDR3 is TGTGCCAGCAGTGAAGGGGCTGGGTCCGGGACCCAGTACTTC. Protein sequence: CASSEGAGSGTQYF.

The chain employs TRBV5-1 and TRBJ2-7; possible D gene TRBD2, 7 bases. The V gene lost 2 bases and the J gene lost 4 bases, with 16 bases spanning the gap. CDR3 length: 15 amino acids. Germline assignment: CDR1 SGHRS and CDR2 YFSETQ. In nucleotides, the CDR3 is TGCGCCAGCAGCTTTCAAGGGGGGGAAAAATACGAGCAGTACTTC. Protein product: CASSFQGGEKYEQYF.

The rearrangement joins TRBV6-5 to TRBJ2-7, with a possible D match to TRBD1 (6 bases). V dropped 2 bases and J dropped 2 bases, with 13 bases sitting between them. The germline CDR1 and CDR2 sequences are MNHEY and SVGAGI. This CDR3 has 15 residues. CDR3 nucleotides: TGTGCCAGCAGTTACCTCCGGACAGCAGCCTACGAGCAGTACTTC. It specifies CASSYLRTAAYEQYF.

V is TRBV29-1 and J is TRBJ2-1, with TRBD2 identical over 8 bases. This CDR3 has 16 residues. V lost 1 base, J lost 2 bases, and 7 bases stayed unmatched. CDR1 and CDR2 from the germline V gene are SQVTM and ANQGSEA. CDR3 sequence: CSVEGVAGGTYNEQFF. CDR3 DNA: TGCAGCGTTGAAGGTGTTGCGGGAGGAACCTACAATGAGCAGTTCTTC.